Below are 17 T cell receptor beta chains sequenced from a single sample in a study of vaccination effects on CD4 cells after COVID-19. Before sequencing took place, the ViraFEST assay used viral peptide pools to expand antigen-specific CD4+ T cells. It was after more than 8 days of culture that CD4+ T cells were isolated. All vaccine recipients tested negative for nucleocapsid antibodies and had never contracted SARS-CoV-2 infection. These receptors have no identified antigens. Only in-frame clones appear in the TCRdb table, and some are missing; sequencing was by immunoSEQ multiplex PCR. Among 35,000 to 50,000 clones listed, roughly two thirds were seen once. Sequenced material: CD4+ T cells from PBMCs cultured with HCoV-OC43 spike peptides, taken before COVID-19 vaccination. Specified subset: HCoV-OC43 spike overlapping peptide pool stimulation. These TCRs come from a human donor who received a COVID-19 vaccine.

The V and J genes are TRBV18 and TRBJ1-1; D remains unclear. Germline values: CDR1 KGHSH, CDR2 LQKENI. V lost 0 bases to trimming and J lost 5 bases, with 10 bases between them. CDR3 length equals 14 residues. The CDR3 loop reads CASSPPGRVTEAFF. Here the CDR3 DNA reads TGTGCCAGCTCACCACCGGGGAGGGTGACTGAAGCTTTCTTT.

This clone was detected once. The chain employs TRBV7-9 and TRBJ2-2; no definite D call. V lost 1 base, J lost 4 bases, and 7 bases lay in between. CDR1 and CDR2 from the germline V gene are SEHNR and FQNEAQ (reference sequence). The CDR3 covers 14 residues. CDR3 sequence: CASSLGYGTGELFF. DNA for the CDR3: TGTGCCAGCAGCTTAGGGTATGGCACCGGGGAGCTGTTTTTT.

This clone was counted only a few times. The chain joins TRBV5-1 to TRBJ1-5, with D possibly TRBD1 on 5 matching bases. The germline gives CDR1 SGHRS, CDR2 YFSETQ. The CDR3 contains 14 residues. Trimming stripped 0 bases from V and 7 bases from J, with 11 bases between. The CDR3: CASSLAGGVQPQHF. CDR3 sequence (DNA): TGCGCCAGCAGCTTGGCCGGGGGGGTCCAGCCCCAGCATTTT.

CDR3 bases: TGCGCCAGCAGCCAAATACCCCTAATGAACGAGCAGTACTTC. Its protein is CASSQIPLMNEQYF. V gene TRBV4-1 combines with J gene TRBJ2-7; D is unresolved. V was clipped by 2 bases and J by 5 bases, with 13 bases between them. Germline CDR1 is MGHRA and CDR2 is YSYEKL. The CDR3 runs to 14 residues.

The chain joins TRBV12-5 to TRBJ2-2; unclear D gene. Germline CDR1 is LGHNT and CDR2 is FRNRAP. This CDR3 comprises 18 residues. The ends were cut back, 2 bases at V and 3 bases at J, with 19 bases in the middle. Here the CDR3 reads CASGLIRGGIWDTGELFF. CDR3 DNA sequence: TGTGCTAGTGGTTTGATTCGAGGTGGTATTTGGGACACCGGGGAGCTGTTTTTT. The full variable domain, with the rest looked up from reference TRBV12-5 and TRBJ2-2, is DARVTQTPRHKVTEMGQEVTMRCQPILGHNTVFWYRQTMMQGLELLAYFRNRAPLDDSGMPKDRFSAEMPDATLATLKIQPSEPRDSAVYFCASGLIRGGIWDTGELFFGEGSRLTVL.

This chain joins TRBV18 and TRBJ1-2; D perhaps matches TRBD1 (5 bases). CDR1 is KGHSH and CDR2 is LQKENI in the germline V gene. Trimming stripped 3 bases from V and 1 base from J, with 9 bases between. The length of the CDR3 is 14 residues. The CDR3 sequence is CASSPSGINYGYTF. DNA of the CDR3: TGTGCCAGCTCACCTTCAGGGATTAACTATGGCTACACCTTC.

The rearrangement links TRBV5-1 to TRBJ2-7; 8 bases match TRBD2. With V trimmed by 0 bases and J by 1 base, 0 bases remained unmatched. Germline V lookup: CDR1 SGHRS, CDR2 YFSETQ. CDR3 length equals 14 residues. As DNA, the CDR3 is TGCGCCAGCAGCTTGGCTAGCGGGTCCTACGAGCAGTACTTC. This encodes CASSLASGSYEQYF.

The gene calls are TRBV30 and TRBJ1-2; D gene uncertain. The germline CDR1 and CDR2 sequences are GTSNPN and SVGIG (reference sequence). The CDR3 sequence is 13 residues long. Trimming left V 6 bases short and J 4 bases short, with 15 bases between. The CDR3 spells CACPGSGGYGYTF. The CDR3 DNA reads TGTGCCTGCCCGGGGTCGGGAGGCTATGGCTACACCTTC.

This clone has only a few counts. Other DNA sequences in this specimen translate into the identical CDR3. V usage is TRBV7-2 and J usage is TRBJ2-2; no definite D call. CDR1 is SGHTA and CDR2 is FQGNSA in the germline V gene. CDR3 length: 12 amino acids. V dropped 6 bases and J dropped 3 bases, with 5 bases sitting between them. CDR3 in amino acids: CASSSDTGELFF. CDR3 nucleotides: TGTGCCAGCAGTTCCGACACCGGGGAGCTGTTTTTT.

The chain joins TRBV4-2 to TRBJ1-2, with D possibly TRBD1 on 5 matching bases. Germline V gives CDR1 LGHNA, CDR2 YNFKEQ. The CDR3 consists of 14 residues. Trimming removed 0 bases from V and 4 bases from J, with 9 bases in between. The DNA for the CDR3 is TGTGCCAGCAGCCAAGATACCGACAGCTATGGCTACACCTTC. Encoded protein: CASSQDTDSYGYTF.

The chain is built from TRBV4-1 and TRBJ2-1, with TRBD2 matching 7 bases. Looked up from germline, CDR1 is MGHRA and CDR2 is YSYEKL. The CDR3 is made up of 17 amino acids. J was trimmed by 7 bases and V by 2 bases; bases with no gene match: 14. CDR3 sequence: CASSQTVAGVGWNEQFF. The CDR3 DNA reads TGCGCCAGCAGCCAAACGGTGGCGGGAGTCGGTTGGAATGAGCAGTTCTTC.

The rearrangement uses TRBV7-9 and TRBJ2-1; either TRBD1 or TRBD2 may fit D (5 bases each). This CDR3 has 12 residues. Germline CDR1 reads SEHNR; CDR2 reads FQNEAQ (reference sequence). Trimming stripped 3 bases from V and 9 bases from J, with 9 bases between. The CDR3 reads CASSFRGGEQFF. Written as DNA, the CDR3 is TGTGCCAGCAGCTTCCGTGGGGGTGAGCAGTTCTTC.

This clone was observed a single time. V usage is TRBV28 and J usage is TRBJ2-7; 10 bases fit TRBD2. The length of the CDR3 is 13 residues. CDR1 and CDR2 from the germline V gene are MDHEN and SYDVKM. The V gene end was trimmed by 8 bases and the J gene end by 7 bases; junction bases not matched to a gene: 8. CDR3 sequence: CASLAGARGEQYF. CDR3 bases: TGTGCCAGCCTAGCGGGGGCCCGGGGGGAGCAGTACTTC.

The chain joins TRBV5-1 to TRBJ2-3; D is possibly TRBD2 (5 bases). The V gene lost 0 bases and the J gene lost 1 base, with 12 bases spanning the gap. The length of the CDR3 is 16 residues. Germline V gene lookup returns CDR1 SGHRS and CDR2 YFSETQ. CDR3 protein: CASSLGGGPRTDTQYF. The CDR3 DNA follows: TGCGCCAGCAGCTTGGGTGGCGGGCCCCGCACAGATACGCAGTATTTT.

V is TRBV7-9 and J is TRBJ1-6; D unclear. Trimming stripped 5 bases from V and 9 bases from J, with 11 bases between. The CDR3 is 13 amino acids. Germline V gives CDR1 SEHNR, CDR2 FQNEAQ (reference sequence). This CDR3 is CASSPEEFSPLHF. The CDR3 bases are TGTGCCAGCAGCCCAGAGGAGTTTTCACCCCTCCACTTT.

The chain uses TRBV3-1 (or the pseudogene TRBV3-2) and TRBJ2-2; D ambiguous. V shed 4 bases and J shed 4 bases, with 16 bases lying between them. The CDR3 length is 16 residues. The germline V gene has CDR1 LGHDT and CDR2 YNNKEL (reference sequence). This CDR3 is CASSPSWGQTTGELFF. The CDR3 DNA is TGTGCCAGCAGCCCCTCCTGGGGTCAGACCACCGGGGAGCTGTTTTTT.

V is TRBV5-1 and J is TRBJ2-5, with D possibly called TRBD1 or TRBD2 (6 bases each). Trimming removed 9 bases from V and 4 bases from J, with 16 bases in between. CDR3 length equals 13 residues. Germline V gene sequence: CDR1 SGHRS, CDR2 YFSETQ. The CDR3 DNA reads TGCGCCACGAGCCGGGGGCTTAGAGAGACCCAGTACTTC. Translation: CATSRGLRETQYF. Together with reference TRBV5-1 and TRBJ2-5, the CDR3 gives the full variable domain: KAGVTQTPRYLIKTRGQQVTLSCSPISGHRSVSWYQQTPGQGLQFLFEYFSETQRNKGNFPGRFSGRQFSNSRSEMNVSTLELGDSALYLCATSRGLRETQYFGPGTRLLVL.